These 15 T cell receptor beta chains were all obtained from the same sample, sequenced in a study of cytomegalovirus exposure and HLA in healthy donors. The PCR had 60 Vbeta and 13 Jbeta primers. The method was immunoSEQ multiplex PCR; TCRdb's version includes in-frame clones alone and lacks a portion of them. The table has 90,000 to 140,000 clones, 75% to 90% seen once. The specimen sequenced was PBMCs. The receptors were gathered from a man aged 25 to 40 in good health and CMV-seropositive.

The rearrangement links TRBV6-5 to TRBJ2-6; no clear D. V lost 4 bases and J lost 0, with 7 bases in between. Germline-derived CDR1 and CDR2 are MNHEY and SVGAGI. The CDR3 spans 15 residues. CDR3 region: CASSSLGSGANVLTF. The CDR3 DNA reads TGTGCCAGCAGTTCCCTCGGCTCTGGGGCCAACGTCCTGACTTTC.

This clone has just a few counts. The chain recombines TRBV4-2 with TRBJ1-2; D might be TRBD1 (5 bases). The CDR3 has 16 residues. Germline loops: CDR1 LGHNA, CDR2 YNFKEQ. V was clipped by 1 base and J by 1 base, with 13 bases between them. CDR3 nucleotide sequence: TGTGCCAGCAGCCAAGGGGGCGCGGCTATTAACTATGGCTACACCTTC. Translation gives CASSQGGAAINYGYTF.

The chain recombines TRBV5-1 with TRBJ2-3; 8 nucleotides agree with TRBD2. CDR3 length equals 17 residues. Germline CDR1 is SGHRS and CDR2 is YFSETQ. V shed 1 base, J shed 0 bases, and the junction held 7 bases outside the gene matches. For the CDR3, the DNA is TGCGCCAGCAGCTTGTTTCCGGGGGGGGGAAGCACAGATACGCAGTATTTT. Translated, it gives CASSLFPGGGSTDTQYF.

This chain links TRBV6-5 with TRBJ1-2, with a possible D match to TRBD1 (6 bases). Between the trimmed V and J ends, which lost 6 bases and 8 bases, there was a span of 16 bases. The CDR3 loop spans 13 amino acids. The germline gives CDR1 MNHEY, CDR2 SVGAGI. Here the CDR3 reads CASSLAGAPGYTF. The CDR3 DNA reads as TGTGCCAGCAGCCTGGCGGGGGCACCGGGCTACACCTTC.

This clone was observed once. The J gene is TRBJ2-7, the V gene TRBV27; D might be TRBD1 (6 bases). This CDR3 spans 15 amino acids. V was trimmed by 5 bases and J by 7 bases, leaving 21 bases between them. Germline-derived CDR1 and CDR2 are MNHEY and SMNVEV (reference sequence). CDR3 amino acids: CASSHLLGGFTEQYF. Here the CDR3 DNA reads TGTGCCAGCAGTCACCTGCTAGGGGGATTCACAGAGCAGTACTTC.

This chain uses TRBV28 with TRBJ2-1; the D gene is possibly TRBD2 (6 bases). Germline CDR1 MDHEN, CDR2 SYDVKM. This CDR3 is built from 11 residues. V was cut by 8 bases and J by 10 bases, with 12 bases left in between. The CDR3 loop is CASVGGVEQFF. The CDR3 nucleotides read TGTGCCAGCGTCGGAGGGGTAGAGCAGTTCTTC.

This chain links TRBV7-9 with TRBJ2-2, with D possibly TRBD1 on 5 matching bases. The CDR3 sequence is 15 residues long. Looked up from germline, CDR1 is SEHNR and CDR2 is FQNEAQ (reference sequence). V was trimmed by 5 bases and J by 3 bases, leaving 13 bases between them. The CDR3 bases are TGTGCCAGCAGCCCCCGGACAAAGTACACCGGGGAGCTGTTTTTT. Its translation: CASSPRTKYTGELFF.

This clone was seen a few times. The chain recombines TRBV29-1 with TRBJ1-1; TRBD1 matches 12 bases. The CDR3 runs 17 residues. V trimming: 7 bases; J trimming: 5 bases; junction bases outside the gene matches: 17. The germline CDR1 and CDR2 sequences are SQVTM and ANQGSEA. This CDR3 reads CSAVTRGQGARETEAFF. The CDR3 nucleotides are TGCAGCGCCGTAACCCGGGGACAGGGGGCTCGAGAAACTGAAGCTTTCTTT. The full variable domain, with the rest looked up from reference TRBV29-1 and TRBJ1-1, is SAVISQKPSRDICQRGTSLTIQCQVDSQVTMMFWYRQQPGQSLTLIATANQGSEATYESGFVIDKFPISRPNLTFSTLTVSNMSPEDSSIYLCSAVTRGQGARETEAFFGQGTRLTVV.

The chain uses TRBV27 and TRBJ2-1, with 10 nucleotides matching TRBD2. The J segment lost 4 bases and the V segment lost 0 bases, leaving 3 bases of the junction unmatched. CDR3 length: 16 amino acids. Per the germline V gene, CDR1 is MNHEY and CDR2 is SMNVEV (reference sequence). In DNA form, the CDR3 reads TGTGCCAGCAGTTTATCTACTAGCGGGACTTACAATGAGCAGTTCTTC. Amino acid sequence: CASSLSTSGTYNEQFF.

The CDR3 DNA is TGTGCCGTTAGCGGGGGAGCCTACAATGAGCAGTTCTTC. Protein product: CAVSGGAYNEQFF. The chain links TRBV10-3 to TRBJ2-1; 9 nucleotides line up with TRBD2. V gave up 11 bases and J gave up 2 bases; unmatched junction bases: 4. Looked up from germline, CDR1 is ENHRY and CDR2 is SYGVKD. This CDR3 is built from 13 residues.

CDR3 sequence: CASSLNSSPGLGGYTF. The CDR3 DNA is TGTGCCAGCAGCTTAAACTCCAGTCCGGGACTCGGGGGCTACACCTTC. The V and J genes are TRBV11-2 and TRBJ1-2, with D perhaps matching TRBD1 (5 bases). The V gene lost 2 bases and the J gene lost 8 bases, with 21 bases spanning the gap. Germline CDR1 SGHAT, CDR2 FQNNGV. This CDR3 is built from 16 residues.

This clone occurred once. This chain links TRBV5-4 with TRBJ2-1, with 10 bases aligning to TRBD2. The CDR3 runs 13 residues. From germline, CDR1 is SGHNT and CDR2 YYREEE (reference sequence). V lost 2 bases to trimming and J lost 9 bases; unmatched junction nucleotides: 2. The chain's CDR3 is CASSFPSGGEQFF. The CDR3 DNA sequence: TGTGCCAGCAGCTTTCCTAGCGGGGGTGAGCAGTTCTTC.

The chain employs TRBV5-1 and TRBJ1-2; 7 nucleotides match TRBD1. J lost 6 bases, V lost 4 bases, and 6 bases had no gene match. The CDR3 loop spans 13 amino acids. Germline V gene data show CDR1 as SGHRS and CDR2 as YFSETQ. CDR3 bases: TGCGCCAGCAGCCAAAGGACAGGCAATGGCTACACCTTC. Translating it yields CASSQRTGNGYTF.

The gene calls are TRBV6-5 and TRBJ1-2; the match to TRBD1 covers 7 bases. CDR3 length equals 14 residues. V shed 4 bases, J shed 4 bases, and the junction held 6 bases outside the gene matches. Germline loops: CDR1 MNHEY, CDR2 SVGAGI. CDR3 loop: CASSLGQYSYGYTF. The CDR3 DNA sequence: TGTGCCAGCAGTTTGGGACAGTATAGCTATGGCTACACCTTC.

V and J are TRBV2 and TRBJ2-7, with D perhaps TRBD1 (6 bases). Germline-derived CDR1 and CDR2 are SNHLY and FYNNEI. CDR3 size: 13 residues. Between the trimmed V and J ends, which lost 8 bases and 7 bases, there was a span of 18 bases. As DNA, the CDR3 is TGTGCCAGCGGTGCCAACAGGGCCCGAGAGCAGTACTTC. Translated: CASGANRAREQYF.